The subject of this entry is one T cell receptor beta chain. This entry belongs to a study of lymphopenia after photon versus proton radiotherapy. Sequenced by immunoSEQ multiplex PCR; TCRdb stores in-frame clones only, minus some. The data contain about 62,000 clones, approximately 90% of them seen just once; the ten biggest clones take up about 13%. Germline values: CDR1 LNHNV, CDR2 YYDKDF (reference sequence). V shed 2 bases and J 8 bases; nucleotides not matched to a gene: 8. The CDR3 length is 16 residues. This clonotype originated in an elderly man with esophageal cancer. The chain has TRBV15 and TRBJ2-3; TRBD1 aligns across 12 bases. The sequences come from peripheral blood, collected from a patient treated with proton-based radiotherapy. The DNA for the CDR3 is TGTGCCACCAGCAGACGGGGACAGGGGGCGCAACGTACGCAGTATTTT. The encoded protein is CATSRRGQGAQRTQYF.